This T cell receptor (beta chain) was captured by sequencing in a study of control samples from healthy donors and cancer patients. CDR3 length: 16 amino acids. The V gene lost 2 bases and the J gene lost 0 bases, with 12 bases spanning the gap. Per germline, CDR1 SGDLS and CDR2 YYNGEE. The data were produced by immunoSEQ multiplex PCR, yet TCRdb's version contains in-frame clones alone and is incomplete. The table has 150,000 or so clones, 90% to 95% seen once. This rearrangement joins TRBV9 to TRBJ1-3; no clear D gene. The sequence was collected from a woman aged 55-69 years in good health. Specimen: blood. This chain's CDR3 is CASSVGGGHSGNTIYF. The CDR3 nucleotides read TGTGCCAGCAGCGTGGGAGGAGGGCACTCTGGAAACACCATATATTTT.